This TCR beta chain was sequenced during a study of cytomegalovirus exposure and HLA in healthy donors. At the level of the study: Findings of an earlier analysis included about 100 million unique TCR beta sequences from 190 million or so T cells.

This CDR3 is 14 amino acids long. CDR1 SGHTA and CDR2 FQGNSA come from the germline V gene. V dropped 7 bases and J dropped 3; count of bases not matched to a gene: 4. Researchers ran the PCR with 60 Vbeta and 13 Jbeta primers. Using immunoSEQ multiplex PCR, the repertoire was profiled, and TCRdb retains in-frame clones only, with some absent. The sample has fewer than 200,000 clones; 79% are singletons. Specimen: PBMCs. This receptor was obtained from a woman between 40 and 50 years old in good health and CMV-seronegative. The genes are TRBV7-2 and TRBJ2-2; 8 positions agree with TRBD1. For the CDR3, the DNA is TGTGCCAGCAACCAACAGGGGGACACCGGGGAGCTGTTTTTT. This encodes CASNQQGDTGELFF.